The T cell receptor beta chain under discussion was sequenced for a study of T-cell reconstitution after alpha-beta-depleted transplantation in children. Unique molecular identifiers were built into the TCRbeta library. Each CDR3 protein gets one entry after TCRdb re-called the PCR reads with MiXCR. The table lists about 980,000 distinct CDR3 sequences, roughly 31% of them singletons. Broader study findings: Several hundred graft clones that had expanded were reportedly the source of alpha-beta T cells about two months after transplant.

The trim removed 6 bases at V and 6 bases at J, leaving 6 bases unmatched. The CDR3 runs 15 residues. Worth noting for this clonotype: What it binds is unknown.

The TCR originated in a boy less than two years old who had a stem cell transplant for SCID, so the T cells may come from the graft donor. The chain carries TRBV12-3 or TRBV12-4 and TRBJ2-1; 12 bases align to TRBD1. The sample was PBMCs, mostly from graft donor cells, taken 360 days after TCRalphabeta/CD19-depleted stem cell transplant. CDR3 sequence: CASSRGTGGFNEQFF. Here the CDR3 DNA reads TGTGCCAGCAGCCGGGGGACAGGGGGCTTCAATGAGCAGTTCTTC.